One and the same sample provided the 2 T cell receptor beta chains below, sequenced in a study of T cells in localized non-small cell lung cancer. Measured with immunoSEQ multiplex PCR; TCRdb has only the in-frame clones, and not every one. The table has roughly 50,000 clones, more than 85% seen once. The sample consisted of peripheral blood, taken before any cancer treatment. Receptors originate from a man aged 40 to 75 with stage I lung adenocarcinoma.

The chain couples TRBV5-1 to TRBJ2-7; 12 nucleotides line up with TRBD2. Germline lookup yields CDR1 SGHRS and CDR2 YFSETQ. J was trimmed by 4 bases and V by 4 bases; bases with no gene match: 6. This CDR3 is 15 amino acids long. DNA for the CDR3: TGCGCCAGCAGCACCGGACTAGCGGGACAATACGAGCAGTACTTC. Residues: CASSTGLAGQYEQYF.

V is TRBV5-1 and J is TRBJ1-2; 7 nucleotides match TRBD1. Losses at the gene ends were 4 bases for V and 2 bases for J; bases not matched to a gene: 5. This CDR3 has 14 amino acids. CDR1 SGHRS and CDR2 YFSETQ come from the germline V gene. The DNA for the CDR3 is TGCGCCAGCAGCCCGACAGGGCCCAACTATGGCTACACCTTC. Residues: CASSPTGPNYGYTF.